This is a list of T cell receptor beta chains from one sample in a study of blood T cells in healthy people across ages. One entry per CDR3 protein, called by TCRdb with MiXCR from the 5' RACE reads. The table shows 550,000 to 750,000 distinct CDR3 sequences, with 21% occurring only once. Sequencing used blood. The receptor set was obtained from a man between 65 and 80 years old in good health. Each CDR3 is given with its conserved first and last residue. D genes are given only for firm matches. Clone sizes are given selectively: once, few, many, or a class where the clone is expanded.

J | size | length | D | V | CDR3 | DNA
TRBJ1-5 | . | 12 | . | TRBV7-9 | CASTRENQPQHF | TGTGCCAGTACCAGAGAAAATCAGCCCCAGCATTTT
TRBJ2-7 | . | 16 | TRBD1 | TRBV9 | CASSVSGQGLGYEQYF | TGTGCCAGCAGCGTATCCGGACAGGGGCTCGGCTACGAGCAGTACTTC
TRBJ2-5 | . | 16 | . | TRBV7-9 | CASSLARPRRVETQYF | TGTGCCAGCAGCTTAGCGAGACCCCGGAGGGTAGAGACCCAGTACTTC
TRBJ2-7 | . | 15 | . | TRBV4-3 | CASSQTRDNSYEQYF | TGCGCCAGCAGCCAAACCCGGGACAACTCCTACGAGCAGTACTTC
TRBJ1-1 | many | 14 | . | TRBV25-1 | CASSEGAGGTEAFF | TGTGCCAGCAGTGAAGGGGCCGGGGGAACTGAAGCTTTCTTT
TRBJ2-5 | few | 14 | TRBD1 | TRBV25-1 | CASERQGKEETQYF | TGTGCCAGCGAGAGACAGGGGAAAGAAGAGACCCAGTACTTC
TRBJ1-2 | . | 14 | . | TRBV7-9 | CASSQGPALEGYTF | TGTGCCAGCAGCCAAGGGCCAGCCCTGGAGGGCTACACCTTC
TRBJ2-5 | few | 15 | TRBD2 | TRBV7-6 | CASSLVAGGKETQYF | TGTGCCAGCAGCTTAGTAGCGGGGGGCAAAGAGACCCAGTACTTC
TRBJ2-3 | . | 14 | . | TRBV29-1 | CSAPRDEGTDTQYF | TGCAGCGCCCCCCGGGACGAGGGCACAGATACGCAGTATTTT
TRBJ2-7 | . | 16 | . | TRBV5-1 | CASSWTSDGRLYEQYF | TGCGCCAGCAGCTGGACATCCGACGGAAGACTCTACGAGCAGTACTTC
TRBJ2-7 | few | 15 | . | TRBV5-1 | CASSLDGVSPHEQYF | TGCGCCAGCAGCTTGGATGGCGTATCTCCCCACGAGCAGTACTTC
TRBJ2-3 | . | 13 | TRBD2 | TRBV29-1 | CSTDAGGFGTQYF | TGCAGCACCGATGCGGGAGGCTTCGGTACGCAGTATTTT
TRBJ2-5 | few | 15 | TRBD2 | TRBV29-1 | CSVDMGLAAGKTQYF | TGCAGCGTTGATATGGGACTAGCGGCCGGCAAGACCCAGTACTTC
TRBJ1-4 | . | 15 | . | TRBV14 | CASSQVRGFDEKLFF | TGTGCCAGCAGCCAAGTAAGGGGCTTTGATGAAAAACTGTTTTTT
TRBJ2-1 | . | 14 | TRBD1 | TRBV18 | CASSPRQGENEQFF | TGTGCCAGCTCACCTCGCCAGGGGGAGAATGAGCAGTTCTTC
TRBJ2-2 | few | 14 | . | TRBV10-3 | CAISEVQGPGELFF | TGTGCCATCAGCGAGGTACAGGGTCCCGGGGAGCTGTTTTTT
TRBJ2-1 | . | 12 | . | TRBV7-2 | CASSLFSTEQFF | TGTGCCAGCAGCTTATTCTCCACTGAGCAGTTCTTC
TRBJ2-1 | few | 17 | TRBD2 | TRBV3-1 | CASSQRTSGTKYNEQFF | TGTGCCAGCAGCCAACGGACTAGCGGGACAAAATACAATGAGCAGTTCTTC
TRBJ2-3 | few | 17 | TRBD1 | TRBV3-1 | CASSQNPTGGTSDTQYF | TGTGCCAGCAGCCAAAATCCGACAGGGGGCACCTCAGATACGCAGTATTTT
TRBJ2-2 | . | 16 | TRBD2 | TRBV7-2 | CASSSQLAGHTGELFF | TGTGCCAGCAGCTCCCAGCTAGCGGGGCACACCGGGGAGCTGTTTTTT
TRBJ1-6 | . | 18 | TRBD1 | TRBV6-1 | CASSRQGSGSSYNSPLHF | TGTGCCAGCAGTCGACAGGGTTCGGGGAGCTCCTATAATTCACCCCTCCACTTT
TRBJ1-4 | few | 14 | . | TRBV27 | CASKPAGGDEKLFF | TGTGCCAGCAAACCGGCCGGAGGAGATGAAAAACTGTTTTTT
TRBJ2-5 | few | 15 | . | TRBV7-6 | CASSLSSGRIETQYF | TGTGCCAGCAGCTTAAGCTCAGGGAGGATCGAGACCCAGTACTTC
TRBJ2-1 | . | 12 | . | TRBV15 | CATSREGGEQFF | TGTGCCACCAGCAGAGAGGGGGGTGAGCAGTTCTTC
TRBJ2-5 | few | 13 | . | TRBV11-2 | CASSFWGWETQYF | TGTGCCAGCAGCTTTTGGGGGTGGGAGACCCAGTACTTC
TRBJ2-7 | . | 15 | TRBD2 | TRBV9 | CASSEQAGGPGEQYF | TGTGCCAGCAGCGAACAAGCGGGAGGGCCTGGCGAGCAGTACTTC
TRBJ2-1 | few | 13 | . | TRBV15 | CATSRDRGNEQFF | TGTGCCACCAGCAGAGACAGGGGCAATGAGCAGTTCTTC
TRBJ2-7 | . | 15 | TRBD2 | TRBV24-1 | CATSDPGRGSYEQYF | TGTGCCACCAGTGATCCAGGGAGGGGCTCCTACGAGCAGTACTTC
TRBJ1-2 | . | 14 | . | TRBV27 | CASSSTLEIHGYTF | TGTGCCAGCAGTTCCACGCTCGAGATCCATGGCTACACCTTC
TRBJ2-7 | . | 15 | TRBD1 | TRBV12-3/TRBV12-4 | CAGSKTTGGVSEQYF | TGTGCCGGCAGTAAGACGACAGGGGGAGTTTCCGAGCAGTACTTC
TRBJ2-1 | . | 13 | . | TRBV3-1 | CASSQEGTKEQFF | TGTGCCAGCAGCCAAGAAGGAACAAAAGAGCAGTTCTTC
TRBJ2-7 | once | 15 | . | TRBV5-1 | CASSLGPLQGDEQYF | TGCGCCAGCAGCTTGGGGCCACTTCAGGGCGACGAGCAGTACTTC
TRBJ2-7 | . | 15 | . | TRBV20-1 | CSAKHPLSSSYEQYF | TGCAGTGCGAAGCACCCGCTGTCGAGCTCCTACGAGCAGTACTTC
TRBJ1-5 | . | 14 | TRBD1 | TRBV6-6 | CATGQGEMGQPQHF | TGTGCCACAGGACAGGGAGAGATGGGTCAGCCCCAGCATTTT
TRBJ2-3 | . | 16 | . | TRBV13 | CASSSRWPERPGTQYF | TGTGCCAGCAGCTCGAGGTGGCCAGAGCGCCCAGGTACGCAGTATTTT
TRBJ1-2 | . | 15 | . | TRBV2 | CASSEMAGPGYGYTF | TGTGCCAGCAGTGAAATGGCAGGGCCCGGGTATGGCTACACCTTC
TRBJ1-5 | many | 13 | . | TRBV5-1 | CASSPQGNQPQHF | TGCGCCAGCAGCCCGCAGGGGAATCAGCCCCAGCATTTT
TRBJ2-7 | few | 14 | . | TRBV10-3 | CAISAYGTSYEQYF | TGTGCCATCAGTGCCTACGGGACCTCCTACGAGCAGTACTTC
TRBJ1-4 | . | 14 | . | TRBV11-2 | CASSFRATNEKLFF | TGTGCCAGCAGCTTTCGAGCAACTAATGAAAAACTGTTTTTT
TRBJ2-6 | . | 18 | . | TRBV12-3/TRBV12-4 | CASSFFERVSSGANVLTF | TGTGCCAGCAGCTTCTTTGAGCGGGTGAGCTCTGGGGCCAACGTCCTGACTTTC
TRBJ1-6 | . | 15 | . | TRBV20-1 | CSARDQRGTNSPLHF | TGCAGTGCTAGAGATCAAAGGGGGACAAATTCACCCCTCCACTTT
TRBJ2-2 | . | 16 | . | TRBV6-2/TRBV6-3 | CASSYAGGSNTGELFF | TGTGCCAGCAGTTACGCGGGCGGGTCGAACACCGGGGAGCTGTTTTTT
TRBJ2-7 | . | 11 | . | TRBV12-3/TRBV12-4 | CASSYNYEQYF | TGTGCCAGCAGTTACAACTACGAGCAGTACTTC
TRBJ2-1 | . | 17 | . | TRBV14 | CASSLHGLASSYNEQFF | TGTGCCAGCAGCCTTCACGGACTCGCAAGCTCCTACAATGAGCAGTTCTTC
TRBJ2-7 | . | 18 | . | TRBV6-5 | CASSYSHRSGRFPYEQYF | TGTGCCAGCAGTTACTCCCATCGGTCAGGGAGATTCCCCTACGAGCAGTACTTC
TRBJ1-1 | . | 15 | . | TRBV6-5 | CASLPEAQENTEAFF | TGTGCCAGCTTACCCGAAGCCCAGGAAAACACTGAAGCTTTCTTT
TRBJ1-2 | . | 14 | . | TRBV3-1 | CASSRRVGGYGYTF | TGTGCCAGCAGCCGTAGGGTTGGGGGCTATGGCTACACCTTC
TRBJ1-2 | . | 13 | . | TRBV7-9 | CASSPAGVYGYTF | TGTGCCAGCAGTCCAGCAGGGGTCTATGGCTACACCTTC
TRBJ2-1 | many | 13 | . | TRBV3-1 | CASSQDPGTEQFF | TGTGCCAGCAGCCAAGATCCCGGGACAGAGCAGTTCTTC
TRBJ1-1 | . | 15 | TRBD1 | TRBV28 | CASSIPDRVNTEAFF | TGTGCCAGCAGTATACCTGACAGGGTTAACACTGAAGCTTTCTTT
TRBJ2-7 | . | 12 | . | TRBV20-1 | CSASRVMDEQYF | TGCAGTGCTAGTAGGGTAATGGACGAGCAGTACTTC
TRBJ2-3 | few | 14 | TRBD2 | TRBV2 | CASTAGAWEDTQYF | TGTGCCAGCACCGCGGGAGCTTGGGAAGATACGCAGTATTTT
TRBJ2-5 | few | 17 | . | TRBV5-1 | CASSLNGGVPEQETQYF | TGCGCCAGCAGCTTGAATGGGGGCGTACCAGAACAAGAGACCCAGTACTTC
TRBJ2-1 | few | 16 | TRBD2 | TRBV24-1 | CATSGGLAGEYNEQFF | TGTGCCACCAGTGGGGGACTAGCGGGAGAATACAATGAGCAGTTCTTC
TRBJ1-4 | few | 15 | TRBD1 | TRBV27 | CASRLQGQNNEKLFF | TGTGCCAGCAGGCTACAGGGGCAGAATAATGAAAAACTGTTTTTT
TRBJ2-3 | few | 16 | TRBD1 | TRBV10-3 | CAISETLDRSTDTQYF | TGTGCCATCAGTGAGACCCTGGACAGGTCCACAGATACGCAGTATTTT
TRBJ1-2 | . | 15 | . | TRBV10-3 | CAISESAGDGYGYTF | TGTGCCATCAGTGAGTCTGCAGGGGATGGCTATGGCTACACCTTC